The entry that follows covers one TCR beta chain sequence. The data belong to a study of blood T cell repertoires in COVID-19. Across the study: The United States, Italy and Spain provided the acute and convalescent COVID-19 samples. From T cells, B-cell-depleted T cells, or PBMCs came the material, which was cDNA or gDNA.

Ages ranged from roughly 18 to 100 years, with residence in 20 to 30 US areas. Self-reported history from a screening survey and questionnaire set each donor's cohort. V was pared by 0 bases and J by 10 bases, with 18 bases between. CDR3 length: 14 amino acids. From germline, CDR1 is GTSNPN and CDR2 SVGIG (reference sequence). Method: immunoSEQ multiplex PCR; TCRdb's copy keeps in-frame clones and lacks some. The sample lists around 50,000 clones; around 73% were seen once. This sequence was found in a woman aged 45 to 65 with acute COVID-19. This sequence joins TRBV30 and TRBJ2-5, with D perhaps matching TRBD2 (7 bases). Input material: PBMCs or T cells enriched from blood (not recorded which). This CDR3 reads CAWSVAGAQPDQYF. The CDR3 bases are TGTGCCTGGAGTGTGGCGGGGGCCCAGCCGGACCAGTACTTC. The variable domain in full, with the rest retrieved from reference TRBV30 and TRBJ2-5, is SQTIHQWPATLVQPVGSPLSLECTVEGTSNPNLYWYRQAAGRGLQLLFYSVGIGQISSEVPQNLSASRPQDRQFILSSKKLLLSDSGFYLCAWSVAGAQPDQYFGPGTRLLVL.